This TCR beta chain appears in the sequencing data of a study of early T cells in non-severe SARS-CoV-2 infection. TCRdb independently ran MiXCR on the 5' RACE reads; one entry per CDR3 protein. In the table there are around 75,000 distinct CDR3 sequences, 9.5% of which are singletons. CDR1 and CDR2 (germline): DFQATT, SNEGSKA (reference sequence). V dropped 0 bases and J dropped 6 bases, with 6 bases sitting between them. The CDR3 sequence is 12 residues long. This clonotype was seen many times. Material for sequencing was whole blood. The sequence was collected from an adult who was a healthcare worker with PCR-confirmed SARS-CoV-2 infection or an uninfected control (not recorded which). This chain joins TRBV20-1 and TRBJ2-1; no clear D. CDR3: CSARDKTNEQFF. For the CDR3, the DNA is TGCAGTGCTAGAGATAAGACCAATGAGCAGTTCTTC.